This TCR beta chain was recorded in a study of blood T cell repertoires in COVID-19. The V end was cut by 4 bases, the J end by 10 bases, with 11 bases between. Germline CDR1 and CDR2: SGHDN and FVKESK. This CDR3 is built from 13 residues. The assay was immunoSEQ multiplex PCR, and TCRdb's table has in-frame clones only and misses some. This repertoire shows about 280,000 clones, less than 85% found once; its top ten account for 2% to 3%. This clone was recorded a few times. This sequence joins TRBV14 and TRBJ1-6; no clear D. Sequencing was done on a sample of PBMCs or T cells enriched from blood (not recorded which). This TCR was sampled from a woman in her fifties or sixties who had recovered from COVID-19. CDR3 bases: TGTGCCAGCAGCCCACAGTTCGCCTCACCCCTCCACTTT. It codes for CASSPQFASPLHF.